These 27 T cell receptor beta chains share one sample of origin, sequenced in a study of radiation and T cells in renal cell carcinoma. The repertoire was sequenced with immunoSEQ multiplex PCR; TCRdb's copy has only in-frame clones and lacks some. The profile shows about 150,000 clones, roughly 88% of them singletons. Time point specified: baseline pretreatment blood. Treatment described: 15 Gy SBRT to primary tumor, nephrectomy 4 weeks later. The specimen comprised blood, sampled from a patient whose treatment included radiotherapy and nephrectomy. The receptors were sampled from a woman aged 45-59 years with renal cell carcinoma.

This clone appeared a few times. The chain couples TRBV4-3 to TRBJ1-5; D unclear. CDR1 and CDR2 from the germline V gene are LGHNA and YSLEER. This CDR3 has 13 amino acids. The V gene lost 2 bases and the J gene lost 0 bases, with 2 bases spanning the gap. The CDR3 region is CASSQSSNQPQHF. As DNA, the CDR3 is TGCGCCAGCAGCCAAAGTAGCAATCAGCCCCAGCATTTT.

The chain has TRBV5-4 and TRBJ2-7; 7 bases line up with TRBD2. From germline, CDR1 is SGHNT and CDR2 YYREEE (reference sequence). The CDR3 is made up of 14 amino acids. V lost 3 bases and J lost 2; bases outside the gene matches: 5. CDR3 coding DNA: TGTGCCAGCAGCTGGGGGGGTCGCCCCTACGAGCAGTACTTC. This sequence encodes CASSWGGRPYEQYF.

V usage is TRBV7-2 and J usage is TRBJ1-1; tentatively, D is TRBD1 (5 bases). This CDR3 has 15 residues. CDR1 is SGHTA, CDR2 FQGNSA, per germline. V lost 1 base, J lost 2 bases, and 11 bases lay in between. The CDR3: CASSLEPGINTEAFF. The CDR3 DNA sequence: TGTGCCAGCAGCTTAGAGCCAGGGATAAACACTGAAGCTTTCTTT.

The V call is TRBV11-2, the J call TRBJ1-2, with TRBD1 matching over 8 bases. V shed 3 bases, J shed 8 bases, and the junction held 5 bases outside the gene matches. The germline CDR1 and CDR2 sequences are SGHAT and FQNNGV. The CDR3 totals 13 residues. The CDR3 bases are TGTGCCAGCAGCTTGACAGGGGCGGAGGGCTACACCTTC. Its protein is CASSLTGAEGYTF.

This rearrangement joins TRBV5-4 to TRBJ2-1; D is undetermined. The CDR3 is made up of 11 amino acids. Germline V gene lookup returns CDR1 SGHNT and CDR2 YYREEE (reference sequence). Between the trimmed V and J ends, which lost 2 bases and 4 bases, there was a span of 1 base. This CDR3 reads CASSFYNEQFF. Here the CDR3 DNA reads TGTGCCAGCAGCTTTTACAATGAGCAGTTCTTC.

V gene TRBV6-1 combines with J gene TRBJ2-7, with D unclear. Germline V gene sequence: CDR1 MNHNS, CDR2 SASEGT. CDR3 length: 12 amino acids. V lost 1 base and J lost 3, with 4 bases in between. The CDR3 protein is CASSEVYYEQYF. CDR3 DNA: TGTGCCAGCAGTGAAGTCTACTACGAGCAGTACTTC.

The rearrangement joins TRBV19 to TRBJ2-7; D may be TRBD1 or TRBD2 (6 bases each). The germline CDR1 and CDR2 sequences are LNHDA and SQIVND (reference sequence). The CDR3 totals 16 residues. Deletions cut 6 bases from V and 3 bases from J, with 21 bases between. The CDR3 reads CASSPNVPRGRYEQYF. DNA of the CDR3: TGTGCCAGTAGCCCGAATGTACCCCGGGGGCGCTACGAGCAGTACTTC. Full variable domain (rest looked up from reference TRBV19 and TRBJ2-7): DGGITQSPKYLFRKEGQNVTLSCEQNLNHDAMYWYRQDPGQGLRLIYYSQIVNDFQKGDIAEGYSVSREKKESFPLTVTSAQKNPTAFYLCASSPNVPRGRYEQYFGPGTRLTVT.

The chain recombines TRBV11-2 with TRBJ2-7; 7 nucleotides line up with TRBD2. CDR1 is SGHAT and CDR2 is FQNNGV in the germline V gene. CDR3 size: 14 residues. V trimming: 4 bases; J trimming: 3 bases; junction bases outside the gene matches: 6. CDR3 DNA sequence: TGTGCCAGCAGCTCCACTGGCGGGGGCTACGAGCAGTACTTC. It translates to CASSSTGGGYEQYF.

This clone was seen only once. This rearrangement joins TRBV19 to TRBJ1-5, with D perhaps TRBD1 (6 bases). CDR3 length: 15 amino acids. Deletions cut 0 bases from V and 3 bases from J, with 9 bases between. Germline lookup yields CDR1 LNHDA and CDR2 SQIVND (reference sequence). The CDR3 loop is CASSIDGGNNQPQHF. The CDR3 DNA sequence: TGTGCCAGTAGTATAGATGGGGGCAACAATCAGCCCCAGCATTTT.

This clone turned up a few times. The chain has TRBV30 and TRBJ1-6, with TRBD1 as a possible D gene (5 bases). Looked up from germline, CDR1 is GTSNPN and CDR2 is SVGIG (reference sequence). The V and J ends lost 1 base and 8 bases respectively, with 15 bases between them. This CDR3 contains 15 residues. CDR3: CAWSGWRGVDSPLHF. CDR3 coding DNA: TGTGCCTGGAGTGGGTGGCGGGGGGTAGATTCACCCCTCCACTTT.

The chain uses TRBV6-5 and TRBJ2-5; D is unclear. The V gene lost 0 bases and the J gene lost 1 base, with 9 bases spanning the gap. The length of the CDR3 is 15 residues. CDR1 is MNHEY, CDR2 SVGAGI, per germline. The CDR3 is CASSYSDSAQETQYF. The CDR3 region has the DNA TGTGCCAGCAGTTACTCAGACTCGGCCCAAGAGACCCAGTACTTC.

The CDR3 DNA sequence: TGTGCCAGCAGCTTGGTATTAGACAGGGCCGAGGAGTTCTTC. Protein product: CASSLVLDRAEEFF. J is TRBJ2-1 and V is TRBV5-8; TRBD1 matches at 7 bases. The germline V gene has CDR1 SGHTS and CDR2 YDEGEE. Losses at the gene ends were 0 bases for V and 14 bases for J; bases not matched to a gene: 11. This CDR3 is built from 14 residues.

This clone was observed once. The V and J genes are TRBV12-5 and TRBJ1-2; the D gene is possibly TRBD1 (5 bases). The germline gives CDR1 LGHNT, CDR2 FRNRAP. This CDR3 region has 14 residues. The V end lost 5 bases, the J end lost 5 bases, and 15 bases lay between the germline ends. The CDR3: CASGPPTEIYGYTF. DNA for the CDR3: TGTGCTAGTGGTCCGCCGACAGAAATATATGGCTACACCTTC.

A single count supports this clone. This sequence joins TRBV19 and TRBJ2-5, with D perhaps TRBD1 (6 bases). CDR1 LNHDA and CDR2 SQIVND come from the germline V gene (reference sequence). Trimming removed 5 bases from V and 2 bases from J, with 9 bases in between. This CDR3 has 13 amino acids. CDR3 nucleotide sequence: TGTGCCAGTAGTGGAGGACAGCAAGAGACCCAGTACTTC. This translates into CASSGGQQETQYF.

CDR3 residues: CASSFGGPTLGEAFF. CDR3 DNA sequence: TGCGCCAGCAGCTTTGGAGGACCCACGTTAGGTGAAGCTTTCTTT. This chain uses TRBV5-1 with TRBJ1-1; D remains unclear. V shed 2 bases and J shed 7 bases, with 18 bases lying between them. Germline V CDR1 and CDR2: SGHRS, YFSETQ. The CDR3 loop spans 15 amino acids.

The CDR3: CASRGGQSSSYEQYF. CDR3 sequence (DNA): TGTGCCAGCAGGGGAGGACAGTCGAGCTCCTACGAGCAGTACTTC. The gene calls are TRBV5-5 and TRBJ2-7; D could derive from TRBD1 or TRBD2 (6 bases each). Germline-derived CDR1 and CDR2 are SGHKS and YYEKEE (reference sequence). V shed 5 bases and J shed 0 bases, with 15 bases lying between them. This CDR3 has 15 amino acids. Variable domain in full (rest from reference TRBV5-5 and TRBJ2-7): DAGVTQSPTHLIKTRGQQVTLRCSPISGHKSVSWYQQVLGQGPQFIFQYYEKEERGRGNFPDRFSARQFPNYSSELNVNALLLGDSALYLCASRGGQSSSYEQYFGPGTRLTVT.

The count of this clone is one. CDR3 coding DNA: TGTGCCAGCAGCACCTCTGGGGGGGCCGGGCGGTATGGCTACACCTTC. Encoded protein: CASSTSGGAGRYGYTF. The V call is TRBV7-8, the J call TRBJ1-2, with D perhaps TRBD1 (6 bases). Looked up from germline, CDR1 is SGHVS and CDR2 is FQNEAQ. The CDR3 loop spans 16 amino acids. Trimming pared 5 bases from V and 5 bases from J, leaving 21 bases between. The full variable domain, with the rest looked up from reference TRBV7-8 and TRBJ1-2, is GAGVSQSPRYKVAKRGQDVALRCDPISGHVSLFWYQQALGQGPEFLTYFQNEAQLDKSGLPSDRFFAERPEGSVSTLKIQRTQQEDSAVYLCASSTSGGAGRYGYTFGSGTRLTVV.

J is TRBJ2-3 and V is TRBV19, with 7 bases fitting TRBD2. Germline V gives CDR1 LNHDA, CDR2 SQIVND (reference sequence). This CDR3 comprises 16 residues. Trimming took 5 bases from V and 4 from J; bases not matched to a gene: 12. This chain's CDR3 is CASSLSGGGRADTQYF. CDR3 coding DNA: TGTGCCAGTAGTTTATCGGGCGGGGGTAGGGCAGATACGCAGTATTTT.

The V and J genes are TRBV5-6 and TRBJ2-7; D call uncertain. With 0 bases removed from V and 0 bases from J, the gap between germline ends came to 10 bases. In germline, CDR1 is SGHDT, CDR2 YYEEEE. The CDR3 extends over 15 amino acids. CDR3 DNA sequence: TGTGCCAGCAGCTTGGCGGCAGTTAGCTCCTACGAGCAGTACTTC. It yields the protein CASSLAAVSSYEQYF.

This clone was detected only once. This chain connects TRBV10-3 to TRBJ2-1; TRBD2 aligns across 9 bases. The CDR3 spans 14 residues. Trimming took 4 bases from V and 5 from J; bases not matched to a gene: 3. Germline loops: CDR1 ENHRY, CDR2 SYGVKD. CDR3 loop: CAISGSGGDNEQFF. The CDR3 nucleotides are TGTGCCATCAGTGGTAGCGGGGGAGACAATGAGCAGTTCTTC.

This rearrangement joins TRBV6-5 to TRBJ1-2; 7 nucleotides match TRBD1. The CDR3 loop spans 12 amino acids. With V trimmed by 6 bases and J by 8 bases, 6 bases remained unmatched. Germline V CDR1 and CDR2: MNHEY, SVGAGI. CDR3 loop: CASRTTGVGYTF. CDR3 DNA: TGTGCCAGCAGGACCACAGGGGTCGGCTACACCTTC.

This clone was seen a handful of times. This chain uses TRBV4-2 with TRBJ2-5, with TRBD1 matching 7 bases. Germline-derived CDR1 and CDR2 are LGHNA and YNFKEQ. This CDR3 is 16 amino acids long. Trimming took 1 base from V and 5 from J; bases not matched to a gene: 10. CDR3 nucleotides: TGTGCCAGCAGCCAAGCACACAGGGGAAACGGGGAGACCCAGTACTTC. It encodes CASSQAHRGNGETQYF.

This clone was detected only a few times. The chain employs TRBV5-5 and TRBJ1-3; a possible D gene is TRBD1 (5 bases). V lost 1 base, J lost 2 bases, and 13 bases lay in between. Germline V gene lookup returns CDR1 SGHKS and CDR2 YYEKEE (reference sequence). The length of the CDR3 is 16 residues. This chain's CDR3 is CASSLRGQEAGNTIYF. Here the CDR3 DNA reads TGTGCCAGCAGCTTGCGGGGCCAGGAGGCTGGAAACACCATATATTTT.

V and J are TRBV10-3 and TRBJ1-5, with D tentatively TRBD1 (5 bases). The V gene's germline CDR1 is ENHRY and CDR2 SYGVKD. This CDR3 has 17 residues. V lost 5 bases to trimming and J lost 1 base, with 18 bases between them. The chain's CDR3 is CAISSNAGVMSNQPQHF. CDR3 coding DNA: TGTGCCATCAGTTCCAACGCGGGGGTAATGAGCAATCAGCCCCAGCATTTT.

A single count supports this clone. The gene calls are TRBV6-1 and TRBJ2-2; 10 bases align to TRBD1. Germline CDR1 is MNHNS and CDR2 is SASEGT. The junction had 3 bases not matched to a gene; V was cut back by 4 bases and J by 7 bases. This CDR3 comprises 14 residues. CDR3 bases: TGTGCCAGCAGTGGACAGGGGGCATACGGGGAGCTGTTTTTT. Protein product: CASSGQGAYGELFF.

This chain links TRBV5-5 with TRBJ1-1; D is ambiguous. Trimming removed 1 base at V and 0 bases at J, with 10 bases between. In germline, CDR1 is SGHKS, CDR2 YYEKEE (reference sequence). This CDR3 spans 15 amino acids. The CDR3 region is CASSLHGGLNTEAFF. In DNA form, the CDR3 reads TGTGCCAGCAGCTTGCACGGCGGACTGAACACTGAAGCTTTCTTT.

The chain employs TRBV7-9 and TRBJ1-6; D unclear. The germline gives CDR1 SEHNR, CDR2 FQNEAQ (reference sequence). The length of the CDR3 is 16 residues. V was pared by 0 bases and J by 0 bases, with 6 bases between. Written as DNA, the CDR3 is TGTGCCAGCAGCTTAGCACCAAGCTCCTATAATTCACCCCTCCACTTT. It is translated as CASSLAPSSYNSPLHF.